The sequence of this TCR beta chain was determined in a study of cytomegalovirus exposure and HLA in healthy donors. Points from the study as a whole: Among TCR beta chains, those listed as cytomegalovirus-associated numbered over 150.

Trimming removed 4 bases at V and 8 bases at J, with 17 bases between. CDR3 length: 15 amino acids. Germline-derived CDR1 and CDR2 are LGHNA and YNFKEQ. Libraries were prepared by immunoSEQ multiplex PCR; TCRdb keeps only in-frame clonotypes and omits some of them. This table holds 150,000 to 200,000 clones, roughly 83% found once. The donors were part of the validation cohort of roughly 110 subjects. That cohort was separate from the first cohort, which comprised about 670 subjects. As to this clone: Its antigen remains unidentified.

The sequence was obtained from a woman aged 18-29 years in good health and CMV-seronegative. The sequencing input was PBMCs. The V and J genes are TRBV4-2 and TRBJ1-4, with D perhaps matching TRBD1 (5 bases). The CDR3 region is CASSPAGGVREKLFF. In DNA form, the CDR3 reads TGTGCCAGCAGCCCTGCTGGAGGGGTGAGAGAAAAACTGTTTTTT.